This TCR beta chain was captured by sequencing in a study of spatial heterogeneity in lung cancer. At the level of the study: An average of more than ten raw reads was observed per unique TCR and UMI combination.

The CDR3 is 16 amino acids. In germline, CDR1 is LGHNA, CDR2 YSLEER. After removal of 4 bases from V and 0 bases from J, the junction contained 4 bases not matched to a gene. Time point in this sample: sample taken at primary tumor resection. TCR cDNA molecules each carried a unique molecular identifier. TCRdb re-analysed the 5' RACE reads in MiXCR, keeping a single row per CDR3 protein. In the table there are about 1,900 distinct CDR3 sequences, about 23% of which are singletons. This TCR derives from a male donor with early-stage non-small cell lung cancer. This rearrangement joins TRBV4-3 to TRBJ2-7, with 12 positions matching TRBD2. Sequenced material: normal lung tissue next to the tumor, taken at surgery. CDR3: CASSRQTSGGSYEQYF. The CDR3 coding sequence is TGCGCCAGCAGCCGCCAGACTAGCGGGGGCTCCTACGAGCAGTACTTC.